These 13 T cell receptor beta chains came from one sample sequenced in a study of blood T cell repertoires in COVID-19. TCRdb's copy holds only in-frame clones and misses some; the assay was immunoSEQ multiplex PCR. This table holds some 150,000 clones, roughly 80% found once. The sequenced sample was peripheral blood. These receptors came from an older man with acute or convalescent COVID-19.

The chain recombines TRBV7-9 with TRBJ1-6, with 7 bases matching TRBD1. Germline loops: CDR1 SEHNR, CDR2 FQNEAQ (reference sequence). The CDR3 is made up of 15 amino acids. V lost 1 base, J lost 6 bases, and 3 bases stayed unmatched. Written as DNA, the CDR3 is TGTGCCAGCAGCTTAGTAGGGGACAGTAATTCACCCCTCCACTTT. Translated, it gives CASSLVGDSNSPLHF.

This chain connects TRBV6-5 to TRBJ2-1; D ambiguous. The CDR3 length is 14 residues. V lost 0 bases and J lost 5, with 8 bases in between. Germline lookup yields CDR1 MNHEY and CDR2 SVGAGI. The DNA for the CDR3 is TGTGCCAGCAGTTACTCGATCACTCACAATGAGCAGTTCTTC. It yields the protein CASSYSITHNEQFF.

J is TRBJ1-1 and V is TRBV23-1, with D possibly TRBD1 on 6 matching bases. TRBV23-1 is an ORF for which the function is uncertain. The CDR3 is 12 residues long. V lost 8 bases and J lost 1, with 8 bases in between. The CDR3: CASQTGNTEAFF. CDR3 nucleotides: TGCGCCAGCCAGACAGGGAACACTGAAGCTTTCTTT.

The chain links TRBV4-1 to TRBJ1-2; 7 bases line up with TRBD1. V lost 4 bases to trimming and J lost 5 bases; unmatched junction nucleotides: 1. CDR1 and CDR2 from the germline V gene are MGHRA and YSYEKL. The CDR3 length is 12 residues. The CDR3 loop reads CASSPQGYGYTF. CDR3 bases: TGCGCCAGCAGCCCACAGGGGTATGGCTACACCTTC.

The V gene is TRBV4-1, the J gene TRBJ2-1; TRBD1 matches at 9 bases. The ends lost 5 bases at V and 9 bases at J; junction bases unmatched: 14. The germline V gene encodes CDR1 MGHRA and CDR2 YSYEKL. This CDR3 contains 16 residues. The CDR3 here is CASSGGWDRDNLEQFF. In nucleotides, the CDR3 is TGCGCCAGCAGCGGCGGGTGGGACAGGGACAATCTTGAGCAGTTCTTC.

The chain recombines TRBV4-1 with TRBJ2-7, with a weak D call TRBD1 (6 bases). From germline, CDR1 is MGHRA and CDR2 YSYEKL. The CDR3 runs 14 residues. V lost 9 bases and J 6 bases, leaving 21 bases between the germline ends. The chain's CDR3 is CARKPRGSGREQYV. The CDR3 DNA follows: TGCGCCAGGAAACCGAGGGGGTCGGGGCGCGAGCAGTACGTC.

This clone came up a few times. The V call is TRBV5-1, the J call TRBJ1-3; D unclear. V gave up 0 bases and J gave up 0 bases, with 10 bases separating them. This CDR3 has 16 residues. The germline V gene encodes CDR1 SGHRS and CDR2 YFSETQ. The CDR3 protein is CASSLGPGGSGNTIYF. The CDR3 coding sequence is TGCGCCAGCAGCTTGGGTCCGGGAGGCTCTGGAAACACCATATATTTT.

V is TRBV18 and J is TRBJ1-5; D is perhaps TRBD1 (6 bases). There are 15 residues in the CDR3. Trimming shortened V by 3 bases and J by 9 bases, and 18 bases separated the two germline ends. CDR1 is KGHSH, CDR2 LQKENI, per germline. The CDR3 spells CASSPEQGLIGPQHF. In nucleotides, the CDR3 is TGTGCCAGCTCACCGGAACAGGGCCTAATTGGGCCCCAGCATTTT.

V usage is TRBV7-8 and J usage is TRBJ1-2; possibly TRBD1 for D (6 bases). CDR1 is SGHVS and CDR2 is FQNEAQ in the germline V gene. The V end lost 4 bases, the J end lost 5 bases, and 14 bases lay between the germline ends. The CDR3 totals 14 residues. The CDR3 DNA reads TGTGCCAGCAGCTCCGATATGGGGACATATGGCTACACCTTC. Its translation is CASSSDMGTYGYTF.

This clone showed up just once. The CDR3 loop reads CASSLRGGSYGYTF. For the CDR3, the DNA is TGTGCCAGCAGCTTACGGGGGGGCTCCTATGGCTACACCTTC. The rearrangement links TRBV7-9 to TRBJ1-2; TRBD1 is a possible D gene (6 bases). The germline V and J ends were trimmed by 2 bases and 4 bases, with 11 bases remaining between them. This CDR3 has 14 residues. The V gene's germline CDR1 is SEHNR and CDR2 FQNEAQ (reference sequence).

The chain uses TRBV30 and TRBJ2-2; a possible D gene is TRBD1 (6 bases). The length of the CDR3 is 15 residues. Germline loops: CDR1 GTSNPN, CDR2 SVGIG (reference sequence). The V end was cut by 2 bases, the J end by 1 base, with 11 bases between. The CDR3 bases are TGTGCCTGGAGTCCAGGGGAGCTGAACACCGGGGAGCTGTTTTTT. Residues: CAWSPGELNTGELFF.

The V gene is TRBV6-5, the J gene TRBJ2-2, with 8 positions matching TRBD1. Germline assignment: CDR1 MNHEY and CDR2 SVGAGI. Unmatched junction bases numbered 5, after V lost 4 bases and J lost 1 base. This CDR3 spans 16 amino acids. The CDR3 bases are TGTGCCAGCAGTTCATACGGGACAGGGAACACCGGGGAGCTGTTTTTT. Its protein is CASSSYGTGNTGELFF.

The CDR3 reads CASSSGTSGSANTGELFF. The DNA of the CDR3 is TGCGCCAGCAGCTCCGGGACTAGCGGGAGCGCGAACACCGGGGAGCTGTTTTTT. The V call is TRBV5-1, the J call TRBJ2-2, with 14 nucleotides matching TRBD2. CDR3 length: 18 residues. V shed 3 bases and J 0 bases; nucleotides not matched to a gene: 4. Germline CDR1 is SGHRS and CDR2 is YFSETQ.